Described below is a single T cell receptor beta chain sequence and its context. Antigen unknown. Researchers ran the PCR with 60 Vbeta and 13 Jbeta primers. Here immunoSEQ multiplex PCR was the method, and the copy in TCRdb shows in-frame clones only, minus some. This sample's clone table lists around 33,000 clones. The record originates from a study of cytomegalovirus exposure and HLA in healthy donors. As for the study in general: There were 75 million to 95 million unique TCRs (from HLA-typed donors) in an early data release. Study conclusions and caveats: Association of a missense DCLRE1C variant with TCR beta V- and J-gene trimming was reported in a later analysis. What a later analysis showed was that several of the most significant clusters appeared linked to common viral pathogens. An analysis was carried out later, and it reportedly showed fewer N-insertions in an Asian-associated ancestry cluster than the approximately 610-donor mean.

This TCR was recovered from a man aged 35 to 55 in good health and CMV-seronegative. The sequenced sample consisted of PBMCs.

The CDR3 spells CASSVDRGYYTF. CDR3 in DNA: TGTGCCAGCAGTGTCGACAGGGGATACTACACCTTC. The gene calls are TRBV6-1 and TRBJ1-2; 8 bases line up with TRBD1. The CDR3 totals 12 residues. Germline CDR1 reads MNHNS; CDR2 reads SASEGT. V lost 4 bases and J lost 10; bases outside the gene matches: 5.